These 19 T cell receptor beta chains originate from one sample sequenced in a study of shared clonotypes between healthy human individuals. Data came from immunoSEQ multiplex PCR; TCRdb stores just in-frame clones and leaves some out. The data hold 400,000 to 550,000 clones, with 70% to 80% observed a single time. Sequenced sample: PBMCs. Source of these receptors: a woman between 40 and 50 years old in good health. Some clones in this sample may be carry-over from other donors' samples.

This chain uses TRBV11-3 with TRBJ2-2; D may correspond to TRBD1 or TRBD2 (5 bases each). The CDR3 spans 16 residues. Germline values: CDR1 SGHNT, CDR2 YENEEA. The V end was cut by 4 bases, the J end by 2 bases, with 14 bases between. In nucleotides, the CDR3 is TGTGCCAGCAGCTCAACCGTCGGGGCTAACACCGGGGAGCTGTTTTTT. It specifies CASSSTVGANTGELFF.

CDR3 sequence: CASSYGTGGRGYTF. Here the CDR3 DNA reads TGTGCCAGCAGCTATGGGACAGGGGGCCGGGGCTACACCTTC. This chain links TRBV7-9 with TRBJ1-2; TRBD1 aligns across 12 bases. CDR1 SEHNR and CDR2 FQNEAQ come from the germline V gene (reference sequence). Trimming at V came to 4 bases and at J to 8 bases, leaving 5 bases not matched to a gene. The CDR3 spans 14 residues.

The rearrangement links TRBV27 to TRBJ2-1; 7 positions agree with TRBD2. The CDR3 is 15 amino acids. The V gene end was trimmed by 5 bases and the J gene end by 1 base; junction bases not matched to a gene: 5. Per the germline V gene, CDR1 is MNHEY and CDR2 is SMNVEV (reference sequence). CDR3 in amino acids: CASSPLLASYNEQFF. The CDR3 nucleotides read TGTGCCAGCAGTCCCCTACTAGCGTCCTACAATGAGCAGTTCTTC.

The chain links TRBV19 to TRBJ1-1; tentative D call: TRBD1 (6 bases). Germline V lookup: CDR1 LNHDA, CDR2 SQIVND (reference sequence). This CDR3 is built from 13 residues. V was trimmed by 1 base and J by 4 bases, leaving 7 bases between them. CDR3 DNA sequence: TGTGCCAGTAGTATAGGGGACATCACTGAAGCTTTCTTT. Its protein is CASSIGDITEAFF.

With respect to this clone: This likely comes from a read error, as the CDR3 has no conserved phenylalanine or tryptophan at its end. The chain carries TRBV10-2 and TRBJ2-7; D is possibly TRBD1 (6 bases). With 4 bases removed from V and 5 bases from J, the gap between germline ends came to 18 bases. The CDR3 is 15 residues long. Germline CDR1 is WSHSY and CDR2 is SAAADI. CDR3 sequence reads: CASSVVTGPGHEQYS. CDR3 nucleotide sequence: TGCGCCAGCAGTGTTGTGACAGGTCCGGGCCACGAGCAGTACTCC.

This rearrangement joins TRBV7-2 to TRBJ1-2; 7 nucleotides match TRBD1. The CDR3 contains 13 residues. Germline V gene sequence: CDR1 SGHTA, CDR2 FQGNSA. The junction had 5 bases not matched to a gene; V was cut back by 4 bases and J by 6 bases. CDR3 in DNA: TGTGCCAGCAGCTCGGACAGGCGGGATGGCTACACCTTC. Amino acid sequence: CASSSDRRDGYTF. Using reference TRBV7-2 and TRBJ1-2 for the parts outside the CDR3, the full variable domain is GAGVSQSPSNKVTEKGKDVELRCDPISGHTALYWYRQSLGQGLEFLIYFQGNSAPDKSGLPSDRFSAERTGGSVSTLTIQRTQQEDSAVYLCASSSDRRDGYTFGSGTRLTVV.

The CDR3 DNA reads TGCGCCAGCACCCCGACAGGGTCCGAAGAGACCCAGTACTTC. Its protein is CASTPTGSEETQYF. The chain uses TRBV5-1 and TRBJ2-5; TRBD1 agrees at 7 bases. From germline, CDR1 is SGHRS and CDR2 YFSETQ. The CDR3 is 14 residues long. V lost 6 bases and J lost 3; bases outside the gene matches: 8.

The V gene is TRBV21-1, the J gene TRBJ1-1. TRBV21-1 is recorded as a pseudogene. The CDR3 has 18 amino acids. CDR3 amino acids: CASSKEIVASGRITEAFF. As DNA, the CDR3 is TGTGCCAGCAGCAAAGAAATCGTCGCCTCGGGGCGGATCACTGAAGCTTTCTTT.

The genes are TRBV7-2 and TRBJ2-7; 8 nucleotides align to TRBD1. The CDR3 contains 15 residues. In germline, CDR1 is SGHTA, CDR2 FQGNSA. V lost 3 bases, J lost 2 bases, and 6 bases stayed unmatched. This CDR3 reads CASSLFGQGPYEQYF. CDR3 DNA: TGTGCCAGCAGCTTGTTTGGACAGGGTCCCTACGAGCAGTACTTC.

The CDR3 sequence: CARSLWIDGAGVVHEQYF. CDR3 bases: TGTGCCAGAAGCCTCTGGATTGATGGCGCGGGAGTGGTCCACGAGCAGTACTTC. V usage is TRBV5-3 and J usage is TRBJ2-7; 7 nucleotides agree with TRBD2. TRBV5-3 is an open reading frame whose function is uncertain. The junction had 21 bases not matched to a gene; V was cut back by 4 bases and J by 5 bases. CDR3 length: 18 residues.

This sequence joins TRBV18 and TRBJ2-7; a weak D match, TRBD1 (5 bases). Germline V lookup: CDR1 KGHSH, CDR2 LQKENI. V lost 3 bases to trimming and J lost 3 bases, with 9 bases between them. This CDR3 spans 13 amino acids. For the CDR3, the DNA is TGTGCCAGCTCACCGAAGACAGACTACGAGCAGTACTTC. This sequence encodes CASSPKTDYEQYF.

The V gene is TRBV5-1, the J gene TRBJ2-1, with D possibly TRBD2 on 6 matching bases. Germline V gene lookup returns CDR1 SGHRS and CDR2 YFSETQ. This CDR3 is built from 15 residues. Between the trimmed V and J ends, which lost 1 base and 4 bases, there was a span of 12 bases. This chain's CDR3 is CASSLRLARYNEQFF. Here the CDR3 DNA reads TGCGCCAGCAGCTTGCGGCTAGCGCGGTACAATGAGCAGTTCTTC.

The chain is built from TRBV21-1 and TRBJ1-5. TRBV21-1 is designated a pseudogene. This CDR3 comprises 18 residues. The DNA of the CDR3 is TGTGCCAGCAGCAATCCCCAGCAAGCCCCACGGGGCAATCAGCCCCAGCATTTT. Translated, it gives CASSNPQQAPRGNQPQHF.

The V and J genes are TRBV27 and TRBJ1-2, with D possibly TRBD1 on 5 matching bases. Trimming removed 5 bases from V and 4 bases from J, with 17 bases in between. The CDR3 is 15 residues long. Germline values: CDR1 MNHEY, CDR2 SMNVEV (reference sequence). The CDR3: CASSPRGRGGYGYTF. CDR3 nucleotide sequence: TGTGCCAGCAGTCCTCGAGGGAGGGGCGGCTATGGCTACACCTTC.

The rearrangement uses TRBV7-8 and TRBJ1-5; D call uncertain. Germline V gives CDR1 SGHVS, CDR2 FQNEAQ. This CDR3 comprises 15 residues. V lost 1 base to trimming and J lost 2 bases, with 9 bases between them. CDR3 bases: TGTGCCAGCAGCTTAGACGGGCTGGGCAATCAGCCCCAGCATTTT. It is translated as CASSLDGLGNQPQHF.

This chain links TRBV19 with TRBJ1-4, with D possibly TRBD1 on 6 matching bases. Trimming removed 6 bases from V and 5 bases from J, with 16 bases in between. CDR1 is LNHDA and CDR2 is SQIVND in the germline V gene (reference sequence). This CDR3 spans 15 amino acids. The chain's CDR3 is CASSPYEGGNEKLFF. The CDR3 DNA follows: TGTGCCAGTAGCCCTTACGAGGGGGGGAATGAAAAACTGTTTTTT.

The chain links TRBV5-1 to TRBJ1-4; perhaps TRBD1 as D (6 bases). This CDR3 is 14 amino acids long. CDR1 and CDR2 from the germline V gene are SGHRS and YFSETQ. Trimming shortened V by 3 bases and J by 7 bases, and 13 bases separated the two germline ends. The CDR3 protein is CASSSIQGSEKLFF. The CDR3 DNA reads TGCGCCAGCAGCTCAATACAGGGTAGTGAAAAACTGTTTTTT.

This clone was counted a few times. The chain recombines TRBV7-3 with TRBJ2-5; TRBD2 is a possible D gene (7 bases). The last part of the DNA fits TRBJ2-7 better; the J call may be wrong. The CDR3 runs to 16 residues. Germline V lookup: CDR1 SGHTA, CDR2 FQGTGA. The CDR3 loop reads CASSPGWEGTSYEQYF. The CDR3, as DNA: TGTGCCAGCAGCCCAGGATGGGAGGGGACATCCTACGAGCAGTACTTC.

V usage is TRBV7-2 and J usage is TRBJ2-1; D remains unclear. V lost 0 bases and J 3 bases, leaving 9 bases between the germline ends. The CDR3 extends over 15 amino acids. The germline V gene encodes CDR1 SGHTA and CDR2 FQGNSA. In DNA form, the CDR3 reads TGTGCCAGCAGCTTAGCGAGAGCCGTCTACAATGAGCAGTTCTTC. Protein product: CASSLARAVYNEQFF.